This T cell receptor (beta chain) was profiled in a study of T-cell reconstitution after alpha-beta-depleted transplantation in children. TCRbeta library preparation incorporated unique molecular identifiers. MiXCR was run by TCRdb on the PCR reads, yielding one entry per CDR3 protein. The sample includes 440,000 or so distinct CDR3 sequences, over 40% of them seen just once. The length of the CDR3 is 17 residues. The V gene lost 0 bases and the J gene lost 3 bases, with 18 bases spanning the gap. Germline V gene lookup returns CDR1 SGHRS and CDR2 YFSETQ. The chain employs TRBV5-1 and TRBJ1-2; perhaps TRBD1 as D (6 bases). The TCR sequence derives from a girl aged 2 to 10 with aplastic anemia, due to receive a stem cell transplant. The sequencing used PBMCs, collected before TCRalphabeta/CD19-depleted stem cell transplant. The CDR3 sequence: CASSLETSNSGDYGYTF. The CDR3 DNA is TGCGCCAGCAGCTTGGAGACATCCAACTCAGGGGACTATGGCTACACCTTC.